This T cell receptor (beta chain) derives from a study of shared T cell receptors in the human thymus. Germline assignment: CDR1 SNHLY and CDR2 FYNNEI. Trimming cost V 6 bases and J 6 bases; bases outside gene matches: 9. The CDR3 is 15 amino acids. The method was immunoSEQ multiplex PCR; TCRdb's version includes in-frame clones alone and lacks a portion of them. The table shows 500,000 to 850,000 clones, with roughly 86% occurring only once. In addition, the sample was reused for a study of human thymus T cells. Turning to that study: Donor material was obtained from healthy Finnish infants undergoing corrective surgery for congenital heart defects. Resections removed during corrective heart surgery provided the thymus tissue used. Blood and thymic repertoires both appeared biased in V and J gene usage. Related research found strongly overlapping thymic repertoires in unrelated individuals.

The chain uses TRBV2 and TRBJ2-1; 9 nucleotides match TRBD1. The TCR comes from a boy younger than two with a congenital heart defect. Sequenced sample: thymocytes. CDR3 nucleotide sequence: TGTGCCAGCAGGGAACAGGGGGCAGAGGGCAATGAGCAGTTCTTC. Translation gives CASREQGAEGNEQFF.